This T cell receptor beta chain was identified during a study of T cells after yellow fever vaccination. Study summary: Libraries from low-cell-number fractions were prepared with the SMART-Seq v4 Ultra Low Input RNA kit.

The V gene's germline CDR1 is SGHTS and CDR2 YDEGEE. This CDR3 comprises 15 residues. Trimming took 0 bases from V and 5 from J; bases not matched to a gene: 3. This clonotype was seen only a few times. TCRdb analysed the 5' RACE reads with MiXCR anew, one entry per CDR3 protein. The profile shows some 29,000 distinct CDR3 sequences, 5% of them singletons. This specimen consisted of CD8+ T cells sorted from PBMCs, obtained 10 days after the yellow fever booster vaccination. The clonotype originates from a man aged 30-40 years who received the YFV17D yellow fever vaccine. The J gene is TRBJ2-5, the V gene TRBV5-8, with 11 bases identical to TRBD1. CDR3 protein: CASSLGTGGLETQYF. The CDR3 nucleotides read TGTGCCAGCAGCTTGGGGACAGGGGGCTTGGAGACCCAGTACTTC. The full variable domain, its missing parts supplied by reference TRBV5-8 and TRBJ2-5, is EAGVTQSPTHLIKTRGQQATLRCSPISGHTSVYWYQQALGLGLQFLLWYDEGEERNRGNFPPRFSGRQFPNYSSELNVNALELEDSALYLCASSLGTGGLETQYFGPGTRLLVL.